Shown below are 26 T cell receptor beta chains from a single sample sequenced in a study of early T cells in non-severe SARS-CoV-2 infection. One entry per CDR3 protein, called by TCRdb with MiXCR from the 5' RACE reads. In the table there are 86,000 or so distinct CDR3 sequences, 5% to 6.5% of which are singletons. Material for sequencing was whole blood. These receptors were obtained from an adult who was a healthcare worker with PCR-confirmed SARS-CoV-2 infection or an uninfected control (not recorded which).

The chain has TRBV18 and TRBJ2-1, with a possible D match to TRBD2 (6 bases). With 11 bases removed from V and 3 bases from J, the gap between germline ends came to 8 bases. The CDR3 consists of 11 residues. Germline V gives CDR1 KGHSH, CDR2 LQKENI. For the CDR3, the DNA is TGTGCCGGGGGGAGCTACAATGAGCAGTTCTTC. Protein: CAGGSYNEQFF.

The rearrangement links TRBV10-3 to TRBJ2-2; 13 nucleotides match TRBD2. The CDR3 runs 18 residues. The germline gives CDR1 ENHRY, CDR2 SYGVKD. V was pared by 2 bases and J by 2 bases, with 5 bases of the junction left unmatched. The CDR3 sequence is CAISEKGTSGINTGELFF. The CDR3 bases are TGTGCCATCAGTGAGAAGGGGACTAGCGGGATAAACACCGGGGAGCTGTTTTTT.

This clonotype was seen only a few times. The rearrangement joins TRBV5-1 to TRBJ1-5; D is possibly TRBD1 (5 bases). Trimming took off 4 bases at V and 4 bases at J, with 15 bases between the two ends. This CDR3 is built from 15 residues. Germline values: CDR1 SGHRS, CDR2 YFSETQ. CDR3 loop: CASSPRGDPNQPQHF. The CDR3 DNA sequence: TGCGCCAGCAGCCCCCGGGGCGACCCTAATCAGCCCCAGCATTTT.

Many counts were recorded for this clonotype. The gene calls are TRBV7-6 and TRBJ2-3; 15 bases map to TRBD2. The CDR3 consists of 16 residues. After removal of 5 bases from V and 5 bases from J, the junction contained 5 bases not matched to a gene. CDR1 SGHVS and CDR2 FNYEAQ come from the germline V gene. CDR3: CASSGLAGGLEDTQYF. The CDR3 DNA reads TGTGCCAGCAGCGGACTAGCGGGGGGGTTGGAAGATACGCAGTATTTT.

This clonotype was recorded at least ten times. This chain uses TRBV27 with TRBJ2-2; tentative D call: TRBD1 (5 bases). Germline lookup yields CDR1 MNHEY and CDR2 SMNVEV (reference sequence). Trimming removed 4 bases from V and 7 bases from J, with 16 bases in between. This CDR3 has 15 residues. As DNA, the CDR3 is TGTGCCAGCAGTTCTCCTACTCAGGGTATCGGGGAGCTGTTTTTT. It translates to CASSSPTQGIGELFF.

In its sample, this clonotype was seen many times. The chain recombines TRBV6-1 with TRBJ2-1; no clear D. Trimming shortened V by 7 bases and J by 7 bases, and 20 bases separated the two germline ends. The CDR3 sequence is 15 residues long. Germline CDR1 MNHNS, CDR2 SASEGT. The CDR3 coding sequence is TGTGCCAGCACCTCGCCTTCTGACCTTAGGAATGAGCAGTTCTTC. This translates into CASTSPSDLRNEQFF.

This chain uses TRBV30 with TRBJ1-2; D ambiguous. The ends were cut back, 6 bases at V and 4 bases at J, with 9 bases in the middle. Germline assignment: CDR1 GTSNPN and CDR2 SVGIG (reference sequence). CDR3 size: 11 residues. The CDR3 DNA sequence: TGTGCCTGCGGGGAGGCCTATGGCTACACCTTC. This gives the protein CACGEAYGYTF.

This clonotype has a handful of counts. One end of the junction is discordant with germline, which a read error may explain. The CDR3 coding sequence is TGTGCCAGCAGTCACTCCGGGACAGGGGTGTACGAGCAGTACTTC. Protein: CASSHSGTGVYEQYF. This chain uses TRBV6-6 with TRBJ2-7, with 10 bases aligning to TRBD1. Germline CDR1 is MNHNY and CDR2 is SVGAGI (reference sequence). The CDR3 runs 15 residues.

A few counts support this clonotype. This chain connects TRBV7-9 to TRBJ2-5; D is unresolved. The CDR3 runs 12 residues. CDR1 is SEHNR and CDR2 is FQNEAQ in the germline V gene (reference sequence). V lost 5 bases to trimming and J lost 5 bases, with 9 bases between them. The CDR3 region is CASSPPWETQYF. CDR3 nucleotide sequence: TGTGCCAGCAGCCCCCCCTGGGAGACCCAGTACTTC.

This clonotype has a handful of counts. The chain couples TRBV5-1 to TRBJ2-7; D remains unclear. CDR3 length equals 15 residues. Germline V gene lookup returns CDR1 SGHRS and CDR2 YFSETQ. Trimming left V 0 bases short and J 7 bases short, with 17 bases between. The chain's CDR3 is CASSLEGAGIGEQYF. CDR3 nucleotide sequence: TGCGCCAGCAGCTTGGAAGGCGCTGGGATTGGGGAGCAGTACTTC.

Many counts were recorded for this clonotype. The chain combines TRBV19 with TRBJ2-1, with a weak D call TRBD1 (6 bases). Germline V gives CDR1 LNHDA, CDR2 SQIVND (reference sequence). The CDR3 is made up of 14 amino acids. The ends were cut back, 2 bases at V and 4 bases at J, with 9 bases in the middle. CDR3 protein: CASSIRQGYNEQFF. DNA for the CDR3: TGTGCCAGTAGTATAAGGCAGGGGTACAATGAGCAGTTCTTC.

This clonotype was picked up many times. The chain carries TRBV7-8 and TRBJ2-5; TRBD1 is a possible D gene (6 bases). This CDR3 spans 15 amino acids. Germline lookup yields CDR1 SGHVS and CDR2 FQNEAQ. The V end was cut by 0 bases, the J end by 0 bases, with 8 bases between. The CDR3 coding sequence is TGTGCCAGCAGCTTAGCCCAGGGGTACCAAGAGACCCAGTACTTC. It codes for CASSLAQGYQETQYF.

This clonotype was seen at least ten times. The genes are TRBV5-4 and TRBJ2-5; the match to TRBD2 covers 10 bases. CDR1 is SGHNT and CDR2 is YYREEE in the germline V gene (reference sequence). V shed 0 bases and J 5 bases; nucleotides not matched to a gene: 7. This CDR3 spans 16 amino acids. The CDR3 bases are TGTGCCAGCAGCTTGGAGAGCGGGAGGGTGGGCGAGACCCAGTACTTC. Translated: CASSLESGRVGETQYF.

The rearrangement joins TRBV7-6 to TRBJ1-3, with D unresolved. Germline V gene sequence: CDR1 SGHVS, CDR2 FNYEAQ. Trimming stripped 6 bases from V and 0 bases from J, with 6 bases between. This CDR3 comprises 13 residues. CDR3 region: CASSQNSGNTIYF. CDR3 sequence (DNA): TGTGCCAGCAGTCAGAACTCTGGAAACACCATATATTTT.

This clonotype came up many times. V and J are TRBV19 and TRBJ2-7; the D is unclear. Germline loops: CDR1 LNHDA, CDR2 SQIVND (reference sequence). The V and J ends lost 4 bases and 3 bases respectively, with 22 bases between them. The CDR3 runs to 17 residues. The CDR3 is CASSTPGVGYNYYEQYF. The CDR3 DNA reads TGTGCCAGTAGTACCCCTGGCGTCGGCTACAACTACTACGAGCAGTACTTC.

The chain has TRBV2 and TRBJ2-4; D is unresolved. This CDR3 is 14 amino acids long. Trimming stripped 6 bases from V and 5 bases from J, with 14 bases between. From germline, CDR1 is SNHLY and CDR2 FYNNEI. The CDR3 DNA reads TGTGCCAGCAGCCAAAGCCGAACCGAAAACATTCAGTACTTC. Translated: CASSQSRTENIQYF.

This clonotype was seen a few times. Here the CDR3 reads CASSLLHNEQFF. CDR3 coding DNA: TGTGCCAGCAGTTTACTGCACAATGAGCAGTTCTTC. The rearrangement uses TRBV12-3 or TRBV12-4 and TRBJ2-1; no reliable D call. Trimming pared 2 bases from V and 5 bases from J, leaving 4 bases between. The CDR3 consists of 12 residues.

This clonotype was observed a few times. This rearrangement joins TRBV6-1 to TRBJ2-7; no definite D call. The length of the CDR3 is 15 residues. The germline V gene has CDR1 MNHNS and CDR2 SASEGT. Trimming removed 3 bases at V and 7 bases at J, with 19 bases between. The CDR3 DNA reads as TGTGCCAGCAGTGACCGCTCCCACGCGGCGTGGGAGCAGTACTTC. Encoded protein: CASSDRSHAAWEQYF.

J is TRBJ2-3 and V is TRBV6-2 or TRBV6-3; 9 nucleotides align to TRBD2. Germline trimming cut 5 bases from V and 2 bases from J; bases unmatched to any gene: 8. In germline, CDR1 is MNHEY, CDR2 SVGEGT. CDR3 length: 16 amino acids. CDR3 residues: CASSKRLADDTDTQYF. DNA for the CDR3: TGTGCCAGCAGTAAACGACTAGCGGACGACACAGATACGCAGTATTTT.

This clonotype appeared a few times. The chain is built from TRBV18 and TRBJ2-7; D gene ambiguous. This CDR3 contains 18 residues. Looked up from germline, CDR1 is KGHSH and CDR2 is LQKENI. Trimming pared 2 bases from V and 7 bases from J, leaving 27 bases between. CDR3 sequence (DNA): TGTGCCAGCTCACCAGTTGCGTCACCGCTCCTATTTTCTAGTGAGCAGTACTTC. Amino acid sequence: CASSPVASPLLFSSEQYF.

There are many counts of this clonotype. The V and J genes are TRBV4-3 and TRBJ1-5; D uncertain. The germline V gene encodes CDR1 LGHNA and CDR2 YSLEER. This CDR3 has 14 amino acids. Trimming shortened V by 0 bases and J by 7 bases, and 10 bases separated the two germline ends. CDR3: CASSQDWAEQPQHF. As DNA, the CDR3 is TGCGCCAGCAGCCAAGATTGGGCGGAGCAGCCCCAGCATTTT.

This clonotype occurred many times. The chain uses TRBV3-1 and TRBJ2-3, with 14 bases aligning to TRBD2. CDR1 is LGHDT and CDR2 is YNNKEL in the germline V gene (reference sequence). The CDR3 runs to 16 residues. Trimming cost V 4 bases and J 6 bases; bases outside gene matches: 6. The CDR3, as DNA: TGTGCCAGCAGCCGTCGACTAGCGGGGGGGTTTGATACGCAGTATTTT. It encodes CASSRRLAGGFDTQYF.

This clonotype was detected only a few times. This rearrangement joins TRBV6-2 or TRBV6-3 to TRBJ2-7; perhaps TRBD1 as D (5 bases). The CDR3 spans 13 residues. Germline assignment: CDR1 MNHEY and CDR2 SVGEGT. Trimming pared 7 bases from V and 2 bases from J, leaving 12 bases between. CDR3 amino acids: CASISDRPYEQYF. CDR3 DNA: TGTGCCAGCATCTCCGACAGACCCTACGAGCAGTACTTC.

This clonotype came up a few times. The genes are TRBV12-3 or TRBV12-4 and TRBJ2-5; TRBD2 matches 12 bases. The J segment lost 7 bases and the V segment lost 4 bases, leaving 10 bases of the junction unmatched. This CDR3 spans 16 amino acids. The CDR3 protein is CASSSTTSGSRGTQYF. Here the CDR3 DNA reads TGTGCCAGCAGTTCCACGACTAGCGGGAGTAGAGGGACCCAGTACTTC.

This clonotype was seen many times. This chain links TRBV10-3 with TRBJ2-7; the match to TRBD2 covers 9 bases. CDR3 length: 11 amino acids. V lost 11 bases, J lost 5 bases, and 4 bases stayed unmatched. Germline V gene lookup returns CDR1 ENHRY and CDR2 SYGVKD. The CDR3 sequence is CAAAGGHEQYF. CDR3 DNA sequence: TGTGCCGCAGCGGGGGGCCACGAGCAGTACTTC.

This clonotype showed up just a few times. The chain joins TRBV27 to TRBJ1-1, with D possibly being TRBD1 (5 bases). Trimming stripped 5 bases from V and 3 bases from J, with 16 bases between. The CDR3 runs 15 residues. The germline V gene has CDR1 MNHEY and CDR2 SMNVEV (reference sequence). CDR3 sequence (DNA): TGTGCCAGCAGTACGTCAGGGATGTCGGACACTGAAGCTTTCTTT. Translating gives CASSTSGMSDTEAFF.